Below are 2 T cell receptor beta chains sequenced from a single sample in a study of CD8+ T cells in alopecia areata. In each case, RNA was isolated and then reverse transcribed into cDNA as the sequencing template. The table came from immunoSEQ multiplex PCR; TCRdb's copy has only in-frame clones and leaves some out. The top ten hold roughly 0.47% of the sample, which has some 210,000 clones, around three fifths seen once. Sequencing was performed on CD4+ T cells sorted from blood, taken at week 0. The receptors stem from a human donor with alopecia areata.

The chain links TRBV9 to TRBJ2-3; 9 nucleotides match TRBD1. Unmatched junction bases numbered 9, after V lost 0 bases and J lost 4 bases. The germline V gene encodes CDR1 SGDLS and CDR2 YYNGEE. CDR3 length: 17 residues. This CDR3 is CASSVATGTGSPDTQYF. The CDR3 bases are TGTGCCAGCAGCGTAGCTACGGGGACAGGGTCTCCAGATACGCAGTATTTT. The full variable domain, its missing parts supplied by reference TRBV9 and TRBJ2-3, is DSGVTQTPKHLITATGQRVTLRCSPRSGDLSVYWYQQSLDQGLQFLIQYYNGEERAKGNILERFSAQQFPDLHSELNLSSLELGDSALYFCASSVATGTGSPDTQYFGPGTRLTVL.

This clone has a handful of counts. The chain carries TRBV29-1 and TRBJ1-1; TRBD1 is a possible D gene (5 bases). The CDR3 sequence is 10 residues long. V gave up 6 bases and J gave up 8 bases, with 10 bases separating them. CDR1 and CDR2 (germline): SQVTM, ANQGSEA. CDR3 in DNA: TGCAGCGTGCAGCGGGGGGAAGCTTTCTTT. Translating gives CSVQRGEAFF.